The rows below give T cell receptor beta chains drawn from one sample of a study of identical twins. From the 5' RACE reads, TCRdb called clonotypes with MiXCR, one entry per CDR3 protein. Of under 800,000 distinct CDR3 sequences in the sample, 21% were seen once. This sample also belongs to another study, concerning T cells expressing NK-cell markers.

Sequencing input: PBMCs. These receptors all stem from a young woman in good health. Both conserved end residues are part of each CDR3. A D gene is named only where the DNA matches it firmly. A clone size is listed for some rows: how often the clone was seen (once, few, many), or a class if it is expanded.

D gene: TRBD2
V gene: TRBV12-3/TRBV12-4
J gene: TRBJ2-7
clone size: few
CDR3 DNA: TGTGCCAGCAGTTCCGGGACTAGCGGCCCCGAGCAGTACTTC
CDR3 protein: CASSSGTSGPEQYF

D gene: .
V gene: TRBV6-5
J gene: TRBJ2-7
clone size: few
CDR3 DNA: TGTGCCAGCAGTTACTCAATCACGCGCCCCTACGAGCAGTACTTC
CDR3 protein: CASSYSITRPYEQYF

D gene: .
V gene: TRBV15
J gene: TRBJ1-1
clone size: .
CDR3 DNA: TGTGCCACCAGCAGAGCTGGCGGGGGAAGAGCTTTCTTT
CDR3 protein: CATSRAGGGRAFF

D gene: .
V gene: TRBV15
J gene: TRBJ1-5
clone size: .
CDR3 DNA: TGTGCCACCAGCAGAGATGGGGGCAATCAGCCCCAGCATTTT
CDR3 protein: CATSRDGGNQPQHF

D gene: TRBD2
V gene: TRBV12-3/TRBV12-4
J gene: TRBJ2-3
clone size: few
CDR3 DNA: TGTGCCAGCAGTACTCCGGGACTAGCGAGCGCAGATACGCAGTATTTT
CDR3 protein: CASSTPGLASADTQYF

D gene: .
V gene: TRBV6-5
J gene: TRBJ2-1
clone size: few
CDR3 DNA: TGTGCCAGCAGTTACACCGGGACCACAAGCTCCTACAATGAGCAGTTCTTC
CDR3 protein: CASSYTGTTSSYNEQFF

D gene: .
V gene: TRBV7-2
J gene: TRBJ2-5
clone size: few
CDR3 DNA: TGTGCCAGCAGCTGGGACGCTACGAAAGAGACCCAGTACTTC
CDR3 protein: CASSWDATKETQYF

D gene: TRBD2
V gene: TRBV11-1
J gene: TRBJ2-1
clone size: .
CDR3 DNA: TGTGCCAGCAGCCAAGGGACTAGCGGAAACCCTACCTACAATGAGCAGTTCTTC
CDR3 protein: CASSQGTSGNPTYNEQFF

D gene: .
V gene: TRBV29-1
J gene: TRBJ2-1
clone size: .
CDR3 DNA: TGCAGCTACCTAAAGGGCTCAAGAGAGCAGTTCTTC
CDR3 protein: CSYLKGSREQFF

D gene: .
V gene: TRBV6-6
J gene: TRBJ2-7
clone size: few
CDR3 DNA: TGTGCCAGCAGTTATGCAGTACCCTACGAGCAGTACTTC
CDR3 protein: CASSYAVPYEQYF

D gene: .
V gene: TRBV20-1
J gene: TRBJ1-3
clone size: few
CDR3 DNA: TGCAGTGCCGACCGGCCCCCTCAACAGGGAAACACCATATATTTT
CDR3 protein: CSADRPPQQGNTIYF

D gene: TRBD2
V gene: TRBV13
J gene: TRBJ2-3
clone size: .
CDR3 DNA: TGTGCCAGCAGCTTGGGACTAGCGGGAGGCCTAACAGATACGCAGTATTTT
CDR3 protein: CASSLGLAGGLTDTQYF

D gene: .
V gene: TRBV20-1
J gene: TRBJ2-3
clone size: .
CDR3 DNA: TGCAGTGCTAGTCTTTGGGTTCCCACAGATACGCAGTATTTT
CDR3 protein: CSASLWVPTDTQYF

D gene: .
V gene: TRBV29-1
J gene: TRBJ1-1
clone size: few
CDR3 DNA: TGCAGCGCCAGACGGGAGAACACTGAAGCTTTCTTT
CDR3 protein: CSARRENTEAFF

D gene: .
V gene: TRBV29-1
J gene: TRBJ1-2
clone size: .
CDR3 DNA: TGCAGCCTCCGCGGTCTATCTCGTATAGGCTACACCTTC
CDR3 protein: CSLRGLSRIGYTF

D gene: .
V gene: TRBV7-9
J gene: TRBJ1-1
clone size: few
CDR3 DNA: TGTGCCAGCAGCAAACCGACAGGACCGAACACTGAAGCTTTCTTT
CDR3 protein: CASSKPTGPNTEAFF

D gene: .
V gene: TRBV6-1
J gene: TRBJ2-1
clone size: .
CDR3 DNA: TGTGCCAGCAGTGGCGGGACTCTTGAGCAGTTCTTC
CDR3 protein: CASSGGTLEQFF

D gene: TRBD1
V gene: TRBV7-6
J gene: TRBJ2-3
clone size: .
CDR3 DNA: TGTGCCAGCAGCCTCCTTACCGGGACAGGGGGGAGAGATACGCAGTATTTT
CDR3 protein: CASSLLTGTGGRDTQYF

D gene: .
V gene: TRBV29-1
J gene: TRBJ2-5
clone size: few
CDR3 DNA: TGCAGCGCTCTCGACAGAGGAGAGACCCAGTACTTC
CDR3 protein: CSALDRGETQYF

D gene: .
V gene: TRBV2
J gene: TRBJ2-7
clone size: .
CDR3 DNA: TGTGCCAGCAGTGAAGAGACACTACCTACCTACGAGCAGTACTTC
CDR3 protein: CASSEETLPTYEQYF

D gene: .
V gene: TRBV29-1
J gene: TRBJ2-3
clone size: .
CDR3 DNA: TGCAGCGTTGTAATACACCTCAGCACAGATACGCAGTATTTT
CDR3 protein: CSVVIHLSTDTQYF

D gene: .
V gene: TRBV24-1
J gene: TRBJ2-1
clone size: .
CDR3 DNA: TGTGCCACCAGTGATTTGGGGCTAAACGAGCAGTTCTTC
CDR3 protein: CATSDLGLNEQFF

D gene: .
V gene: TRBV9
J gene: TRBJ2-2
clone size: .
CDR3 DNA: TGTGCCAGCAGCGTAAGTGGGAAACCGTCACCCGGGGAGCTGTTTTTT
CDR3 protein: CASSVSGKPSPGELFF

D gene: .
V gene: TRBV5-1
J gene: TRBJ2-2
clone size: .
CDR3 DNA: TGCGCCAGCAGCTTGGCTCCACTCGGGGAGCTGTTTTTT
CDR3 protein: CASSLAPLGELFF

D gene: .
V gene: TRBV9
J gene: TRBJ2-5
clone size: .
CDR3 DNA: TGTGCCAGCAGCGTAGCAGTGAGCCCGGAGACCCAGTACTTC
CDR3 protein: CASSVAVSPETQYF

D gene: .
V gene: TRBV10-3
J gene: TRBJ2-3
clone size: .
CDR3 DNA: TGTGCCATCAGTGAACCCTCTAAATCCGATACGCAGTATTTT
CDR3 protein: CAISEPSKSDTQYF

D gene: TRBD2
V gene: TRBV12-3/TRBV12-4
J gene: TRBJ2-2
clone size: many
CDR3 DNA: TGTGCCAGCAGCCGAGGACTAGGCACCGGGGAGCTGTTTTTT
CDR3 protein: CASSRGLGTGELFF

D gene: TRBD1
V gene: TRBV5-1
J gene: TRBJ1-2
clone size: once
CDR3 DNA: TGCGCCAGCAGCTTGGGGACAGGCGAAGGCTACACCTTC
CDR3 protein: CASSLGTGEGYTF